Below, 16 T cell receptor beta chains from the same sample are listed, as sequenced in a study of CD8 T cells in Susac syndrome. RNA, at about 0.45 to 1 ug, was reverse transcribed with random hexamers. In TCRdb, the immunoSEQ multiplex PCR reads were re-called with MiXCR into one record per CDR3 protein. The table lists hundreds of thousands of distinct CDR3 sequences, roughly 81% of them singletons, with about 0.11% in the top ten. The sequenced material came from CD8+ T cells from PBMCs. Receptor source: a human donor with multiple sclerosis.

V is TRBV9 and J is TRBJ2-3; no firm D call. V was pared by 0 bases and J by 2 bases, with 10 bases between. The CDR3 loop spans 15 amino acids. Germline CDR1 reads SGDLS; CDR2 reads YYNGEE. The CDR3 here is CASSVGSRFTDTQYF. CDR3 DNA sequence: TGTGCCAGCAGCGTAGGGAGCAGGTTCACAGATACGCAGTATTTT.

The V and J genes are TRBV7-8 and TRBJ2-4; a weak D match, TRBD2 (6 bases). The CDR3 has 16 residues. Germline assignment: CDR1 SGHVS and CDR2 FQNEAQ. V shed 4 bases and J shed 1 base, with 14 bases lying between them. The chain's CDR3 is CASSSRRAGAKNIQYF. The CDR3 nucleotides are TGTGCCAGCAGCTCCCGGCGGGCGGGGGCCAAAAACATTCAGTACTTC.

V usage is TRBV19 and J usage is TRBJ2-1; TRBD1 is a possible D gene (6 bases). Germline V gene data show CDR1 as LNHDA and CDR2 as SQIVND (reference sequence). The V end was cut by 4 bases, the J end by 2 bases, with 24 bases between. The CDR3 consists of 19 residues. In DNA form, the CDR3 reads TGTGCCAGTAGTAACCCGACAGGTGTGAGTTGGGGGCCCTACAATGAGCAGTTCTTC. Amino acid sequence: CASSNPTGVSWGPYNEQFF.

This rearrangement joins TRBV6-5 to TRBJ2-7; the D gene is possibly TRBD1 (6 bases). The CDR3 has 13 residues. From germline, CDR1 is MNHEY and CDR2 SVGAGI. V lost 0 bases, J lost 5 bases, and 8 bases lay in between. The CDR3 sequence: CASSYSGGHEQYF. CDR3 nucleotide sequence: TGTGCCAGCAGTTACTCTGGGGGCCACGAGCAGTACTTC.

The rearrangement links TRBV20-1 to TRBJ2-3; 10 bases align to TRBD2. This CDR3 is 18 amino acids long. J lost 0 bases, V lost 3 bases, and 12 bases had no gene match. Germline CDR1 is DFQATT and CDR2 is SNEGSKA (reference sequence). The CDR3 bases are TGCAGTGCTAGGGACCCGGGGCTAGCGGGAGTTAGCACAGATACGCAGTATTTT. The encoded protein is CSARDPGLAGVSTDTQYF.

On this clonotype: An end of the junction does not agree with germline; a read error may underlie this. The J gene is TRBJ2-1, the V gene TRBV7-9; possible D gene TRBD2, 5 bases. Germline V gene lookup returns CDR1 SEHNR and CDR2 FQNEAQ (reference sequence). CDR3 length: 13 residues. CDR3 coding DNA: TGTGCCATCAGCTCCGGGATCCGCAGTGAGCAGTTCTTC. Translating it yields CAISSGIRSEQFF. The full variable domain, in which reference TRBV7-9 and TRBJ2-1 provide the parts outside the CDR3, is DTGVSQNPRHKITKRGQNVTFRCDPISEHNRLYWYRQTLGQGPEFLTYFQNEAQLEKSRLLSDRFSAERPKGSFSTLEIQRTEQGDSAMYLCAISSGIRSEQFFGPGTRLTVL.

This chain uses TRBV29-1 with TRBJ2-5; D remains ambiguous. Trimming removed 4 bases at V and 7 bases at J, with 13 bases between. This CDR3 is 12 amino acids long. Per the germline V gene, CDR1 is SQVTM and CDR2 is ANQGSEA. The CDR3 region has the DNA TGCAGCGTTGTAGGAGTTGGCGGGACCCAGTACTTC. It translates to CSVVGVGGTQYF.

The rearrangement links TRBV6-1 to TRBJ2-2; D ambiguous. The CDR3 is 13 amino acids. In germline, CDR1 is MNHNS, CDR2 SASEGT. Trimming removed 7 bases at V and 5 bases at J, with 11 bases between. The CDR3 nucleotides read TGTGCCAGCACCGGGCTGGCTACCGGGGAGCTGTTTTTT. Its translation: CASTGLATGELFF.

A note on this clonotype: A junction boundary mismatches the germline segment, possibly from a read error. V and J are TRBV4-1 and TRBJ1-1; D may be TRBD1 (6 bases). This CDR3 spans 13 amino acids. CDR1 and CDR2 (germline): MGHRA, YSYEKL. CDR3 sequence: CASSQGRGTEAFF. The CDR3 coding sequence is TGTGCCAGCAGCCAGGGGAGAGGGACTGAAGCTTTCTTT.

The J gene is TRBJ2-1, the V gene TRBV28, with D unclear. The V gene's germline CDR1 is MDHEN and CDR2 SYDVKM. This CDR3 has 15 residues. V lost 5 bases and J lost 8, with 19 bases in between. The CDR3 spells CASSPPGVRIYEQFF. CDR3 bases: TGTGCCAGCAGTCCCCCTGGAGTGAGGATCTATGAGCAGTTCTTC.

The chain uses TRBV2 and TRBJ1-1; D ambiguous. Between the trimmed V and J ends, which lost 2 bases and 1 base, there was a span of 11 bases. Germline V gene lookup returns CDR1 SNHLY and CDR2 FYNNEI. This CDR3 has 15 residues. This CDR3 is CASSESRLTNTEAFF. The CDR3 DNA follows: TGTGCCAGCAGTGAATCAAGACTTACGAACACTGAAGCTTTCTTT.

The gene calls are TRBV9 and TRBJ2-5; TRBD2 agrees at 12 bases. CDR1 is SGDLS, CDR2 YYNGEE, per germline. V lost 0 bases and J lost 4; bases outside the gene matches: 10. The CDR3 length is 18 residues. The CDR3 DNA reads as TGTGCCAGCAGCGTAGTGTCTAGCGGGAGGGATTGGGTAGAGACCCAGTACTTC. Protein: CASSVVSSGRDWVETQYF. Based on the CDR3 plus reference TRBV9 and TRBJ2-5, the full variable domain is DSGVTQTPKHLITATGQRVTLRCSPRSGDLSVYWYQQSLDQGLQFLIQYYNGEERAKGNILERFSAQQFPDLHSELNLSSLELGDSALYFCASSVVSSGRDWVETQYFGPGTRLLVL.

This clonotype was found once. J is TRBJ2-3 and V is TRBV27; 10 nucleotides align to TRBD2. Germline values: CDR1 MNHEY, CDR2 SMNVEV (reference sequence). CDR3 length equals 16 residues. V was clipped by 8 bases and J by 2 bases; unmatched bases: 10. The CDR3, as DNA: TGTGCCAGCCGTCAAGGGACTAGCGTATTCACAGATACGCAGTATTTT. This encodes CASRQGTSVFTDTQYF.

The chain joins TRBV20-1 to TRBJ1-2, with 7 bases lining up with TRBD1. The CDR3 spans 16 residues. With 1 base clipped from V and 0 bases from J, the junction kept 8 bases outside the gene matches. Germline V lookup: CDR1 DFQATT, CDR2 SNEGSKA (reference sequence). CDR3 amino acids: CSARVDRALTNYGYTF. In DNA form, the CDR3 reads TGCAGTGCTAGAGTTGACAGGGCGCTAACTAACTATGGCTACACCTTC.

This clonotype showed up just once. The chain carries TRBV28 and TRBJ1-5, with a weak D call TRBD1 (6 bases). V lost 5 bases and J lost 12, with 17 bases in between. From germline, CDR1 is MDHEN and CDR2 SYDVKM. The CDR3 is 13 residues long. CDR3 sequence (DNA): TGTGCCAGCAGTGATGTGGGGCAAGGGGGCCAGCATTTT. The encoded protein is CASSDVGQGGQHF.

The V gene is TRBV6-1, the J gene TRBJ1-1; 10 positions match TRBD1. The germline V gene encodes CDR1 MNHNS and CDR2 SASEGT. The CDR3 length is 16 residues. The ends lost 6 bases at V and 0 bases at J; junction bases unmatched: 7. The CDR3 DNA sequence: TGTGCCAGCAGACCCGGGACAGGGGTGCTGAACACTGAAGCTTTCTTT. It codes for CASRPGTGVLNTEAFF.